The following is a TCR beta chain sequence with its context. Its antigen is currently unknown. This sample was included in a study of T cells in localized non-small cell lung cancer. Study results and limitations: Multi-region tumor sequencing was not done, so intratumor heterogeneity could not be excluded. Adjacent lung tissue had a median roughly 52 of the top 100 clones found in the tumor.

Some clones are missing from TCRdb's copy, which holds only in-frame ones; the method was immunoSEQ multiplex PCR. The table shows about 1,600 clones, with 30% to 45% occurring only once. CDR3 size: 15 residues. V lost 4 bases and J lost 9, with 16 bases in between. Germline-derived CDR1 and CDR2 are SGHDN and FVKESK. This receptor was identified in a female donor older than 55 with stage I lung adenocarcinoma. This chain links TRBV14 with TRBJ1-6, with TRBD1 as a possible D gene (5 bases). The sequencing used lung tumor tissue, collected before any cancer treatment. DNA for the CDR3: TGTGCCAGCAGCCCCGCCGGGGAGGGGAGTTCACCCCTCCACTTT. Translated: CASSPAGEGSSPLHF.